This record concerns one T cell receptor (beta chain) sequence. The CDR3 runs 15 residues. The ends were cut back, 3 bases at V and 2 bases at J, with 13 bases in the middle. The germline V gene has CDR1 SGHRS and CDR2 YFSETQ. Genomic DNA belonging to each subset was distributed in equal measure over several immunoSEQ plates. Using immunoSEQ multiplex PCR, the repertoire was profiled, and TCRdb retains in-frame clones only, with some absent. This sample has roughly 760,000 clones, with approximately 74% found just once. The investigators split CD4+ cells into a CD45RA+ naive subset and a CD45RA-negative memory subset. The data are from a study of shared clonotypes between healthy human individuals.

The sample consisted of memory CD4+ T cells sorted from blood. Subset: CD45RA-negative fraction. The chain joins TRBV5-1 to TRBJ2-3; D may match TRBD1 or TRBD2 (6 bases each). The clonotype comes from a woman younger than 45 in good health. CDR3 loop: CASSSNGGSTDTQYF. The CDR3 nucleotides read TGCGCCAGCAGCTCGAACGGGGGCTCCACAGATACGCAGTATTTT.